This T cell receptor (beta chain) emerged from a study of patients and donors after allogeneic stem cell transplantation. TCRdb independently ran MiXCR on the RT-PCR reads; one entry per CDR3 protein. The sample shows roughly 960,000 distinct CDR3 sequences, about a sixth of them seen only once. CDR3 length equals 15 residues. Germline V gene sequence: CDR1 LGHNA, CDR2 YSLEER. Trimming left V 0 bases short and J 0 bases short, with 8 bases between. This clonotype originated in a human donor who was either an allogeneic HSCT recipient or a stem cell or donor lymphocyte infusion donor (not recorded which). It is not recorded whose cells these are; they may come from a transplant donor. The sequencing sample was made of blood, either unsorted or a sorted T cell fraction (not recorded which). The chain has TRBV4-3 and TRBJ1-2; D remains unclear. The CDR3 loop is CASSQEGRTNYGYTF. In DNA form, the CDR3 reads TGCGCCAGCAGCCAAGAGGGCAGAACTAACTATGGCTACACCTTC.